The 9 T cell receptor beta chains in this list originate from one sample, sequenced in a study of CD8+ T cells in alopecia areata. Treatment noted: oral pan-JAK inhibitor, 5-10 mg twice daily. Reverse transcribed after extraction, RNA yielded cDNA as the sequencing template. Repertoires were generated with immunoSEQ multiplex PCR, while TCRdb's copy carries only in-frame clones and drops some. The sample has some 96,000 clones; approximately 60% are singletons. Here the sequenced sample was CD8+ T cells sorted from blood, taken at week 4, from a patient treated with tofacitinib. The receptors shown here come from a human donor with alopecia areata.

The genes are TRBV27 and TRBJ2-1, with 11 bases lining up with TRBD2. Germline CDR1 and CDR2: MNHEY and SMNVEV (reference sequence). J lost 3 bases, V lost 5 bases, and 3 bases had no gene match. The CDR3 loop spans 15 amino acids. CDR3 residues: CASSETSGSYNEQFF. The CDR3 DNA reads TGTGCCAGCAGTGAAACTAGCGGGAGCTACAATGAGCAGTTCTTC.

This chain uses TRBV7-9 with TRBJ1-2; D ambiguous. The V gene's germline CDR1 is SEHNR and CDR2 FQNEAQ (reference sequence). V was shortened by 5 bases and J by 5 bases, with 15 bases between the two germline ends. This CDR3 is built from 14 residues. The CDR3 region is CASSLGSALYGYTF. DNA for the CDR3: TGTGCCAGCAGCCTCGGCTCCGCTCTATATGGCTACACCTTC.

This clone was seen more than once but under ten times. The rearrangement links TRBV15 to TRBJ2-7, with 7 bases that match TRBD2. This CDR3 spans 15 amino acids. Losses at the gene ends were 6 bases for V and 7 bases for J; bases not matched to a gene: 15. Germline V gene data show CDR1 as LNHNV and CDR2 as YYDKDF (reference sequence). CDR3 DNA: TGTGCCACCAGGGGGACTATCGACGGCTCGGGGGAGCAGTACTTC. Translation: CATRGTIDGSGEQYF.

This clone turned up a few times. The rearrangement uses TRBV14 and TRBJ2-1; D is possibly TRBD1 (5 bases). The CDR3 covers 13 residues. CDR1 and CDR2 (germline): SGHDN, FVKESK. Trimming stripped 1 base from V and 8 bases from J, with 9 bases between. CDR3 in DNA: TGTGCCAGCAGCCAAGTCTTGACAGATGAGCAGTTCTTC. The encoded protein is CASSQVLTDEQFF.

This chain uses TRBV9 with TRBJ2-5, with D possibly TRBD2 on 6 matching bases. V dropped 3 bases and J dropped 5 bases, with 14 bases sitting between them. CDR3 length: 14 residues. CDR1 is SGDLS and CDR2 is YYNGEE in the germline V gene. The CDR3 nucleotides are TGTGCCAGCAGCGCGACGGAGGGCTGGGAGACCCAGTACTTC. It specifies CASSATEGWETQYF.

V usage is TRBV30 and J usage is TRBJ1-2; D might be TRBD1 (5 bases). This CDR3 contains 16 residues. Germline V lookup: CDR1 GTSNPN, CDR2 SVGIG (reference sequence). V lost 4 bases and J lost 0, with 18 bases in between. The CDR3 nucleotides are TGTGCCTGGACTCCTGATCGACAGCTAGCTAACTATGGCTACACCTTC. It is translated as CAWTPDRQLANYGYTF.

V usage is TRBV9 and J usage is TRBJ2-7; weak D call: TRBD2 (6 bases). Looked up from germline, CDR1 is SGDLS and CDR2 is YYNGEE. CDR3 length equals 15 residues. The V gene lost 1 base and the J gene lost 3 bases, with 14 bases spanning the gap. The CDR3 here is CASSVTVSGHYEQYF. CDR3 nucleotide sequence: TGTGCCAGCAGCGTAACGGTTAGCGGACACTACGAGCAGTACTTC.

This chain uses TRBV7-9 with TRBJ1-2; D might be TRBD1 (6 bases). Germline CDR1 reads SEHNR; CDR2 reads FQNEAQ (reference sequence). The CDR3 sequence is 17 residues long. Trimming stripped 5 bases from V and 4 bases from J, with 23 bases between. The CDR3 DNA follows: TGTGCCAGCAGCGAAACTTCCGGGACAACGCCCTCCTATGGCTACACCTTC. This translates into CASSETSGTTPSYGYTF.

The rearrangement links TRBV7-6 to TRBJ2-1; TRBD2 might be the D (6 bases). Germline CDR1 and CDR2: SGHVS and FNYEAQ. The germline V and J ends were trimmed by 6 bases and 2 bases, with 14 bases remaining between them. The CDR3 loop spans 15 amino acids. Written as DNA, the CDR3 is TGTGCCAGCAGTCTACGACTAGTAGCCTACAATGAGCAGTTCTTC. Translated, it gives CASSLRLVAYNEQFF.